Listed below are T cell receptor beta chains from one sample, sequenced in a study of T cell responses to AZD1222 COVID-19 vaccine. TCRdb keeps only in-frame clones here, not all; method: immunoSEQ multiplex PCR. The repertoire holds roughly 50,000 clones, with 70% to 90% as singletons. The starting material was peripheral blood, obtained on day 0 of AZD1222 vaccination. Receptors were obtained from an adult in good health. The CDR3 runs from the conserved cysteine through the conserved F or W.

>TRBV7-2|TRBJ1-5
CASSLGHSNQPQHF
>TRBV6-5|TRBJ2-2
CASRRQGASTGELFF
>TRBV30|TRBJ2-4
CAWSPPAIRGGEKNIQYF
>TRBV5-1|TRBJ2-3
CASSPGLVSTDTQYF
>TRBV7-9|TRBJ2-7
CASSFRQARDEQYF
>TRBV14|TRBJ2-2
CASSQVGLVAGELFF
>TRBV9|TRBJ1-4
CASSSREGTNEKLFF
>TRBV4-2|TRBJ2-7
CASSQGTGTSGASYEQYF
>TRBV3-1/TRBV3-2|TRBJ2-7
CASSQDVSGTYEQYF
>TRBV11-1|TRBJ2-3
CASSHAGKDTQYF
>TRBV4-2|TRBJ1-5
CASSQDRAGVNQPQHF
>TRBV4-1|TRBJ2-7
CASSQPGASAYEQYF
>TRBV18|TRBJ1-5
CASSPIRDSNQPQHF
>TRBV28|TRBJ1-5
CASSSGGAGNQPQHF
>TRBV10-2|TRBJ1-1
CASSEFQGTEAFF
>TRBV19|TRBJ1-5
CASSIGQAVNQPQHF
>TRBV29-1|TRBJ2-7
CSVSPRQGALSDEQYF
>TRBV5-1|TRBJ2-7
CASSPGTLTYEQYF
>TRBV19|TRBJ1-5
CASSPQGNQPQHF
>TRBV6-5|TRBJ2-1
CASRGLSSYNEQFF
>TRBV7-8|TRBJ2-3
CASSPDPQLARSEDTQYF
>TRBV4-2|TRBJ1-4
CASSQDRPNEKLFF
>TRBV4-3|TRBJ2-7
CASSQDYHSYEQYF
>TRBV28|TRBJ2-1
CASSLWASGGNEQFF
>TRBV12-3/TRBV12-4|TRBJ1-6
CASSLGFNSPLHF
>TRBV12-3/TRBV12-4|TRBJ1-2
CASSPGTGGGYTF
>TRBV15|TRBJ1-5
CATSRDLVEGQPQHF
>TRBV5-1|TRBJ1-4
CASSTGRGEEKLFF
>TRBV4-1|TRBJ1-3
CASSQADRYSGNTIYF
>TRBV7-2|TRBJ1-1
CASSLATMNTEAFF
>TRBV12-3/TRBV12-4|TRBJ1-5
CASTRQGHQPQHF
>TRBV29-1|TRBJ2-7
CSVEVQDLTSYEQYF
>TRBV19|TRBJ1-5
CASSIIQGYDQPQHF
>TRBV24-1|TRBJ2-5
CATSDSGQQETQYF
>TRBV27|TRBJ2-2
CASSSGFNTGELFF
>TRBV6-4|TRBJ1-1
CASSPRGRWATEAFF